The clone carrying this TCR beta chain was counted only a few times. Its antigen is not identified. This entry comes from a study of T cells after yellow fever vaccination. Study-wide results and limits: A weaker secondary response peaked on day 5, the primary on day 15. Abundant contaminating clonotypes from the bulk population could appear in FACS-sorted repertoires. Post-booster reappearance was seen for most primary-vaccination clones (96% CD4, about 88% CD8).

The V gene's germline CDR1 is SEHNR and CDR2 FQNEAQ (reference sequence). This CDR3 spans 15 amino acids. The V and J ends lost 2 bases and 5 bases, in that order; junction bases with no gene match: 6. UMIs were added to TCR cDNA along with a universal primer site when it was made by 5'RACE template switching. TCRdb used MiXCR to reprocess the 5' RACE reads, holding one entry per CDR3 protein. Here the sample spans about 130,000 distinct CDR3 sequences, approximately 9% being singletons. The V and J genes are TRBV7-9 and TRBJ2-5; 9 positions match TRBD1. The sequence came from a man younger than 35 who received the YFV17D yellow fever vaccine. This sample comprised CD8+ T cells sorted from PBMCs, obtained on the day of the yellow fever booster vaccination. The CDR3: CASSLLGQGRETQYF. In nucleotides, the CDR3 is TGTGCCAGCAGCTTACTGGGACAGGGTAGGGAGACCCAGTACTTC.